The 20 T cell receptor beta chains presented below share a single source sample, sequenced in a study of T-cell reconstitution after alpha-beta-depleted transplantation in children. Unique molecular identifiers were built into the TCRbeta library. Each CDR3 protein gets one entry after TCRdb re-called the PCR reads with MiXCR. The repertoire has approximately 240,000 distinct CDR3 sequences, approximately 11% of them found once; the top ten carry about 28%. The sample here was PBMCs, taken before TCRalphabeta/CD19-depleted stem cell transplant. The source of these receptors is a child under two years old with acute myeloid leukemia, due to receive a stem cell transplant.

There are many counts of this clonotype. The chain carries TRBV20-1 and TRBJ1-4, with D perhaps TRBD1 (6 bases). The CDR3 is made up of 16 amino acids. V was trimmed by 6 bases and J by 0 bases, leaving 17 bases between them. The germline V gene encodes CDR1 DFQATT and CDR2 SNEGSKA (reference sequence). This CDR3 reads CSALGQPLATNEKLFF. The CDR3 DNA follows: TGCAGTGCCCTCGGACAGCCACTTGCAACTAATGAAAAACTGTTTTTT.

This clonotype came up a few times. The V and J genes are TRBV2 and TRBJ2-1, with 9 bases lining up with TRBD1. Losses at the gene ends were 2 bases for V and 8 bases for J; bases not matched to a gene: 10. This CDR3 comprises 16 residues. CDR1 is SNHLY and CDR2 is FYNNEI in the germline V gene. CDR3 nucleotide sequence: TGTGCCAGCAGTGAATTCCGGGGACAGGGATTAGATGAGCAGTTCTTC. Its translation: CASSEFRGQGLDEQFF. The complete variable domain, with remaining parts taken from reference TRBV2 and TRBJ2-1, reads EPEVTQTPSHQVTQMGQEVILRCVPISNHLYFYWYRQILGQKVEFLVSFYNNEISEKSEIFDDQFSVERPDGSNFTLKIRSTKLEDSAMYFCASSEFRGQGLDEQFFGPGTRLTVL.

This clonotype came up many times. The V gene is TRBV19, the J gene TRBJ2-3; TRBD2 aligns across 8 bases. CDR1 is LNHDA and CDR2 is SQIVND in the germline V gene (reference sequence). V shed 4 bases and J 1 base; nucleotides not matched to a gene: 7. The CDR3 loop spans 16 amino acids. CDR3 amino acids: CASSTPRREGTDTQYF. In DNA form, the CDR3 reads TGTGCCAGTAGTACTCCTAGGCGGGAGGGCACAGATACGCAGTATTTT.

This clonotype was seen many times. V gene TRBV12-3 or TRBV12-4 combines with J gene TRBJ2-7; D may correspond to TRBD1 or TRBD2 (5 bases each). This CDR3 has 13 residues. Trimming took 7 bases from V and 0 from J, leaving 10 bases between them. The CDR3 spells CASNPGASYEQYF. The DNA for the CDR3 is TGTGCCAGCAACCCCGGGGCCTCCTACGAGCAGTACTTC.

This clonotype appeared many times. The chain links TRBV12-3 or TRBV12-4 to TRBJ1-2; no clear D gene. The CDR3 length is 13 residues. V dropped 0 bases and J dropped 5 bases, with 7 bases sitting between them. The CDR3 DNA reads as TGTGCCAGCAGTTTAGCGGAGCGTTATGGCTACACCTTC. Amino acid sequence: CASSLAERYGYTF.

The chain recombines TRBV6-1 with TRBJ1-2, with 11 bases matching TRBD1. V lost 6 bases and J lost 10; bases outside the gene matches: 7. The CDR3 runs 13 residues. The germline gives CDR1 MNHNS, CDR2 SASEGT. CDR3 nucleotide sequence: TGTGCCAGCAGGGACAGGGGGCCCTACCACTACACCTTC. Residues: CASRDRGPYHYTF.

Many counts were recorded for this clonotype. In DNA form, the CDR3 reads TGCAGTCCCATTGGACTGGCAGGATCAGACTACAATGAGCAGTTCTTC. The encoded protein is CSPIGLAGSDYNEQFF. The chain is built from TRBV20-1 and TRBJ2-1; D is perhaps TRBD2 (5 bases). The V end lost 8 bases, the J end lost 3 bases, and 23 bases lay between the germline ends. The CDR3 loop spans 16 amino acids. Germline V lookup: CDR1 DFQATT, CDR2 SNEGSKA (reference sequence).

The chain carries TRBV7-2 and TRBJ1-3; 8 nucleotides match TRBD1. V lost 5 bases and J lost 4; bases outside the gene matches: 7. CDR1 is SGHTA and CDR2 is FQGNSA in the germline V gene. This CDR3 is built from 15 residues. CDR3 nucleotides: TGTGCCAGCAGCCTTTCAGGGGGCGCGGGAAACACCATATATTTT. Its translation: CASSLSGGAGNTIYF.

This clonotype was seen ten or more times. The genes are TRBV3-1 and TRBJ2-5; TRBD1 matches at 10 bases. CDR1 and CDR2 (germline): LGHDT, YNNKEL (reference sequence). This CDR3 region has 15 residues. The V gene end was trimmed by 0 bases and the J gene end by 5 bases; junction bases not matched to a gene: 3. CDR3 in DNA: TGTGCCAGCAGCCAAGAGACAGGGGGCTGGGAGACCCAGTACTTC. This sequence encodes CASSQETGGWETQYF.

This clonotype has at least ten counts. Written as DNA, the CDR3 is TGTGCCAGCAGTACACTGATCGATAGCGGATTATACAATGAGCAGTTCTTC. This sequence encodes CASSTLIDSGLYNEQFF. The chain combines TRBV27 with TRBJ2-1; TRBD2 is a possible D gene (6 bases). V lost 5 bases and J 4 bases, leaving 21 bases between the germline ends. The length of the CDR3 is 17 residues. Germline CDR1 and CDR2: MNHEY and SMNVEV (reference sequence).

Regarding this clonotype: A much larger clone is a single base away; this may be a read error. This chain joins TRBV11-1 and TRBJ2-1; TRBD2 matches at 11 bases. Trimming removed 5 bases from V and 4 bases from J; junction bases left unmatched: 19. CDR1 and CDR2 (germline): SGHAT, FQDESV (reference sequence). The CDR3 totals 20 residues. This CDR3 is CASSGDPTSGAPNQYNEQFF. CDR3 nucleotides: TGTGCCAGCAGCGGGGACCCGACTAGCGGGGCTCCAAACCAATACAATGAGCAGTTCTTC.

This clonotype occurred many times. The J gene is TRBJ2-7, the V gene TRBV11-3; D may be TRBD1 or TRBD2 (6 bases each). Trimming took 1 base from V and 0 from J, leaving 10 bases between them. CDR3 length: 15 residues. The germline V gene has CDR1 SGHNT and CDR2 YENEEA. CDR3 sequence reads: CASSLGRGSSYEQYF. As DNA, the CDR3 is TGTGCCAGCAGCTTAGGGAGGGGGTCCTCCTACGAGCAGTACTTC.

The sample holds many counts of this clonotype. The V and J genes are TRBV20-1 and TRBJ2-5; D unresolved. The CDR3 extends over 11 amino acids. Germline CDR1 reads DFQATT; CDR2 reads SNEGSKA (reference sequence). V was pared by 4 bases and J by 2 bases, with 5 bases between. The chain's CDR3 is CSANTQETQYF. The CDR3 DNA is TGCAGTGCTAACACTCAAGAGACCCAGTACTTC.

This clonotype has a handful of counts. The chain joins TRBV27 to TRBJ2-7; D is possibly TRBD1 or TRBD2 (5 bases each). Trimming took 3 bases from V and 0 from J, leaving 12 bases between them. This CDR3 is 15 amino acids long. CDR1 is MNHEY, CDR2 SMNVEV, per germline (reference sequence). This CDR3 reads CASSFKAGSSYEQYF. The CDR3 DNA reads TGTGCCAGCAGTTTCAAGGCAGGGAGCTCCTACGAGCAGTACTTC.

In this sample, this clonotype turned up many times. This chain joins TRBV7-2 and TRBJ2-5; tentatively, D is TRBD1 (5 bases). Germline CDR1 SGHTA, CDR2 FQGNSA. The CDR3 is made up of 15 amino acids. The V end lost 0 bases, the J end lost 1 base, and 9 bases lay between the germline ends. CDR3 sequence (DNA): TGTGCCAGCAGCTTAGCTTGGCAGGGCCAAGAGACCCAGTACTTC. As protein: CASSLAWQGQETQYF.

This clonotype was detected ten times or more. The V call is TRBV4-2, the J call TRBJ1-4, with a possible D match to TRBD1 (6 bases). Deletions cut 5 bases from V and 0 bases from J, with 19 bases between. Per germline, CDR1 LGHNA and CDR2 YNFKEQ. This CDR3 has 18 residues. CDR3 protein: CASSKGRGTLATNEKLFF. For the CDR3, the DNA is TGTGCCAGCAGCAAAGGCAGGGGTACCCTTGCAACTAATGAAAAACTGTTTTTT.

The rearrangement uses TRBV12-2 and TRBJ2-7. TRBV12-2 is deemed a pseudogene. The CDR3 totals 14 residues. In DNA, the CDR3 is TGTGCAAGTCGCTTAGCCCAGGAGCCTTACGAGCAGTACTTC. Residues: CASRLAQEPYEQYF.

This clonotype appeared many times. The genes are TRBV5-1 and TRBJ2-7; D tentatively fits TRBD1 or TRBD2 (5 bases each). This CDR3 has 16 amino acids. Trimming cost V 0 bases and J 4 bases, with 17 bases left between them. The germline gives CDR1 SGHRS, CDR2 YFSETQ. The CDR3 is CASSLESGPGGYEQYF. For the CDR3, the DNA is TGCGCCAGCAGCTTGGAATCGGGACCCGGAGGTTACGAGCAGTACTTC. Variable domain in full (rest from reference TRBV5-1 and TRBJ2-7): KAGVTQTPRYLIKTRGQQVTLSCSPISGHRSVSWYQQTPGQGLQFLFEYFSETQRNKGNFPGRFSGRQFSNSRSEMNVSTLELGDSALYLCASSLESGPGGYEQYFGPGTRLTVT.

At least ten counts were recorded for this clonotype. V usage is TRBV20-1 and J usage is TRBJ1-2, with TRBD1 as a possible D gene (5 bases). Trimming removed 7 bases at V and 4 bases at J, with 13 bases between. The CDR3 runs to 12 residues. Germline values: CDR1 DFQATT, CDR2 SNEGSKA (reference sequence). CDR3 sequence reads: CSVTGGSYGYTF. The CDR3 DNA reads as TGCAGTGTCACGGGGGGGTCCTATGGCTACACCTTC.

This clonotype was counted at least ten times. The genes are TRBV29-1 and TRBJ2-2; TRBD1 is a possible D gene (6 bases). In germline, CDR1 is SQVTM, CDR2 ANQGSEA. There are 12 residues in the CDR3. V was clipped by 4 bases and J by 7 bases, with 10 bases between them. CDR3 in amino acids: CSVVQGGGELFF. CDR3 DNA: TGCAGCGTTGTACAGGGCGGCGGGGAGCTGTTTTTT.